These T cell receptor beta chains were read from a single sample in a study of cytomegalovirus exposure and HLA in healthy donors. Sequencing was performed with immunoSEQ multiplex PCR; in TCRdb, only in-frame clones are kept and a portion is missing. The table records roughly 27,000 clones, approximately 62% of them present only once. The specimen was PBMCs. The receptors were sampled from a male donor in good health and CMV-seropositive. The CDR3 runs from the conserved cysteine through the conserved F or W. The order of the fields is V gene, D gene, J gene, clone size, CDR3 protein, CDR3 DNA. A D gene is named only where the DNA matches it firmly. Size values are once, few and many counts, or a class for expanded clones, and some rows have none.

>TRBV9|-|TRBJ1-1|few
CASSVDQSTEAFF
TGTGCCAGCAGCGTAGATCAGTCCACTGAAGCTTTCTTT
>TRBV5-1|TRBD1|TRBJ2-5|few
CASSLQATGGETQYF
TGCGCCAGCAGCTTGCAGGCAACAGGGGGGGAGACCCAGTACTTC
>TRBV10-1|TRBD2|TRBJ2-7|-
CASSEGLAASYEQYF
TGCGCCAGCAGTGAGGGACTAGCGGCCTCCTACGAGCAGTACTTC
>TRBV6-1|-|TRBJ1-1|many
CASNAVLNTEAFF
TGTGCCAGCAATGCAGTCCTGAACACTGAAGCTTTCTTT
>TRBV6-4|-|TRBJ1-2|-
CASRTSLGGYYGYTF
TGTGCCAGCAGGACCTCCCTGGGGGGATACTATGGCTACACCTTC
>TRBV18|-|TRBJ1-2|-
CASSIQGSRSYTF
TGTGCCAGCTCAATCCAGGGGAGTAGAAGCTACACCTTC
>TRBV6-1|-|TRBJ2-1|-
CASRVTVFSYNEQFF
TGTGCCAGCAGGGTAACAGTATTCTCCTACAATGAGCAGTTCTTC
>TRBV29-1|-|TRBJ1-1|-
CSVEEGGAFF
TGCAGCGTTGAAGAGGGGGGAGCTTTCTTT
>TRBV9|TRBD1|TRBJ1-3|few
CASSVGTETGNTIYF
TGTGCCAGCAGCGTGGGGACAGAAACTGGAAACACCATATATTTT
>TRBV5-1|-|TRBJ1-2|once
CASSPGGGYGYTF
TGCGCCAGCAGCCCGGGAGGGGGCTATGGCTACACCTTC
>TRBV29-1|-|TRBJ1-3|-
CSVATGNSGNTIYF
TGCAGCGTCGCAACAGGGAACTCTGGAAACACCATATATTTT
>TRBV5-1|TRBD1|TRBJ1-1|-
CASSLDRGVNTEAFF
TGCGCCAGCAGCCTGGACAGGGGTGTGAACACTGAAGCTTTCTTT
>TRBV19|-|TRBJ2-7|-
CASSIEGGPYEQYF
TGTGCCAGTAGTATCGAGGGAGGTCCCTACGAGCAGTACTTC
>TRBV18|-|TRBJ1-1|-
CASSPNAGLNTEAFF
TGTGCCAGCTCACCAAATGCAGGACTAAACACTGAAGCTTTCTTT
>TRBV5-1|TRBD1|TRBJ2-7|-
CASSSGQGNGEQYF
TGCGCCAGCAGCTCGGGACAGGGGAACGGCGAGCAGTACTTC
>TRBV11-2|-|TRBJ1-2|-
CASSLDPSLRGYTF
TGTGCCAGCAGCTTAGATCCCTCACTCAGGGGCTACACCTTC
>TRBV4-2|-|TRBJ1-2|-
CASSQDPGNYGYTF
TGTGCCAGCAGCCAAGATCCAGGGAACTATGGCTACACCTTC
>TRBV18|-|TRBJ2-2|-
CASSPTSTGELFF
TGTGCCAGCTCACCCACTAGCACCGGGGAGCTGTTTTTT
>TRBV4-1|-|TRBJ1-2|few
CASSQEIGHTYGYTF
TGCGCCAGCAGCCAAGAAATCGGACACACCTATGGCTACACCTTC
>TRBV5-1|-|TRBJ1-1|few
CASSLNLDTTEAFF
TGCGCCAGCAGCTTGAATCTAGATACGACTGAAGCTTTCTTT
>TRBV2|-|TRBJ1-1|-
CASSHESPGTEAFF
TGTGCCAGCAGTCACGAGTCACCGGGCACTGAAGCTTTCTTT
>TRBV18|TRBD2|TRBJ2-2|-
CASSPGLAATGELFF
TGTGCCAGCTCACCAGGACTAGCGGCAACCGGGGAGCTGTTTTTT
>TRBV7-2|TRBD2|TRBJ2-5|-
CASTQSGRGETQYF
TGTGCCAGCACCCAGAGCGGGAGGGGGGAGACCCAGTACTTC
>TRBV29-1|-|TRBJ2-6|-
CSVVGRSGANVLTF
TGCAGCGTAGTCGGTCGCTCTGGGGCCAACGTCCTGACTTTC
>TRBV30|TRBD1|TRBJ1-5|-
CAARTGSFYSNQPQHF
TGTGCCGCTAGGACAGGGAGCTTTTATAGCAATCAGCCCCAGCATTTT
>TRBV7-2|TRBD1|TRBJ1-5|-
CASSLRQGRAQPQHF
TGTGCCAGCAGCCTACGACAGGGTAGGGCTCAGCCCCAGCATTTT
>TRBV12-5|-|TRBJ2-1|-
CASGLVRTAAYNEQFF
TGTGCTAGTGGTTTGGTACGGACAGCAGCCTACAATGAGCAGTTCTTC
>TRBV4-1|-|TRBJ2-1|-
CASSLKSGVVDEQFF
TGCGCCAGCAGCCTCAAGTCGGGGGTTGTAGATGAGCAGTTCTTC
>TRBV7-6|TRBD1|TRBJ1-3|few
CASSLGTGASPGNTIYF
TGTGCCAGCAGCTTGGGGACAGGGGCCTCGCCTGGAAACACCATATATTTT
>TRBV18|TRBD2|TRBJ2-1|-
CASSPGKAGGDNEQFF
TGTGCCAGCTCACCCGGAAAAGCGGGAGGGGACAATGAGCAGTTCTTC
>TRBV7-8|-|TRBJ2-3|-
CASSGNRASTDTQYF
TGTGCCAGCAGCGGCAACAGGGCAAGCACAGATACGCAGTATTTT
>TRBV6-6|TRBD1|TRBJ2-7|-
CASSWDRGSEQYF
TGTGCCAGCAGTTGGGACAGGGGGTCCGAGCAGTACTTC
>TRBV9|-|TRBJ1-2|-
CASSASSTGKGGYTF
TGTGCCAGCAGCGCCTCCTCGACAGGAAAGGGTGGCTACACCTTC
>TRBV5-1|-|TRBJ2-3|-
CASSLGGVADTQYF
TGCGCCAGCAGCTTAGGGGGGGTCGCAGATACGCAGTATTTT
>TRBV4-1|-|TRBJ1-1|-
CASSQPGHRNTEAFF
TGCGCCAGCAGCCAGCCGGGACACAGGAACACTGAAGCTTTCTTT
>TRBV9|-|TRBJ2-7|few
CASSAPPSGHEQYF
TGTGCCAGCAGCGCACCTCCAAGCGGACACGAGCAGTACTTC
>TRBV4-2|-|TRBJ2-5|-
CASSHPGQYQETQYF
TGTGCCAGCAGCCACCCCGGACAGTACCAAGAGACCCAGTACTTC
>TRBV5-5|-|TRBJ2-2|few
CASSSVALGTGELFF
TGTGCCAGCAGCTCGGTGGCCCTAGGCACCGGGGAGCTGTTTTTT
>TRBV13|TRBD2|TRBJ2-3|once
CASSLQSGTTDTQYF
TGTGCCAGCAGCTTACAAAGCGGGACGACAGATACGCAGTATTTT
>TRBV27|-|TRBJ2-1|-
CASSLVPVSYNEQFF
TGTGCCAGCAGTTTAGTGCCAGTGTCTTACAATGAGCAGTTCTTC
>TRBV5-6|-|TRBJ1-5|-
CASSFFGLNQPQHF
TGTGCCAGCAGCTTTTTTGGACTTAATCAGCCCCAGCATTTT
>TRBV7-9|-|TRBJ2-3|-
CASSITRTDTQYF
TGTGCCAGCAGCATCACTAGAACAGATACGCAGTATTTT